This record covers a single T cell receptor (beta chain). Its antigen is currently unknown. These data come from a study of T-cell reconstitution after alpha-beta-depleted transplantation in children. The TCRbeta library was prepared with unique molecular identifiers. Via MiXCR, TCRdb re-called the PCR reads, giving one row per CDR3 protein. The sample has about 980,000 distinct CDR3 sequences; roughly 31% are singletons. Study results and caveats: Fresh T-cell production supplied most of the T-cell counts and diversity seen one year after transplant.

In germline, CDR1 is SEHNR, CDR2 FQNEAQ (reference sequence). The CDR3 length is 12 residues. Trimming cost V 3 bases and J 7 bases, with 9 bases left between them. The sequence was obtained from a boy in the first two years of life who had a stem cell transplant for SCID, so the T cells may come from the graft donor. The input for sequencing was PBMCs, mostly from graft donor cells, taken 360 days after TCRalphabeta/CD19-depleted stem cell transplant. This sequence joins TRBV7-9 and TRBJ1-2; D is uncertain. The CDR3 coding sequence is TGTGCCAGCAGCTTCCGGGCTGGTGGCTACACCTTC. Translation: CASSFRAGGYTF.